This T cell receptor beta chain was sequenced during a study of cytomegalovirus exposure and HLA in healthy donors. Study conclusions and caveats: Highly shared sequence variants in one cluster were likely a sequencing artifact. TCR beta chains numbering under 200 were designated cytomegalovirus-associated.

The primer mix had 60 Vbeta and 13 Jbeta primers. Sequenced by immunoSEQ multiplex PCR; TCRdb stores in-frame clones only, minus some. This sample has about 130,000 clones, with about four fifths found just once. The CDR3 is 14 residues long. Trimming pared 7 bases from V and 7 bases from J, leaving 17 bases between. In germline, CDR1 is LNHDA, CDR2 SQIVND (reference sequence). About this clone: Its antigen remains unknown.

The source is a male donor in good health and CMV-seropositive. This chain joins TRBV19 and TRBJ1-5, with no clear D. Material: PBMCs. The CDR3 region has the DNA TGTGCCAGTACCCCCGAGATAGGGAGCCAGCCCCAGCATTTT. Translating it yields CASTPEIGSQPQHF.